These 25 T cell receptor beta chains originate from one sample sequenced in a study of identical twins. Using its own MiXCR run on the 5' RACE reads, TCRdb lists one record per CDR3 protein. The repertoire holds about 480,000 distinct CDR3 sequences, 13% to 15% seen once, with around 0.48% in the top ten. This sample was shared with a second study, whose subject was yellow fever vaccine responses in identical twins.

The sequencing input was CD4+ T cells sorted from blood. The receptors shown here come from a woman aged 18-30 years in good health.

The chain uses TRBV11-2 and TRBJ2-3, with TRBD2 as a possible D gene (5 bases). The CDR3 is 17 residues long. Looked up from germline, CDR1 is SGHAT and CDR2 is FQNNGV. Trimming removed 0 bases from V and 1 base from J, with 14 bases in between. CDR3 sequence reads: CASSLETSVRGTDTQYF. The CDR3 DNA follows: TGTGCCAGCAGCTTAGAGACTTCGGTGCGGGGCACAGATACGCAGTATTTT.

The chain uses TRBV18 and TRBJ1-2; D gene uncertain. Trimming cost V 2 bases and J 6 bases, with 10 bases left between them. Germline V lookup: CDR1 KGHSH, CDR2 LQKENI. There are 13 residues in the CDR3. CDR3: CASSPVTRDGYTF. In nucleotides, the CDR3 is TGTGCCAGCTCACCAGTAACCCGGGATGGCTACACCTTC.

Concerning this clonotype: One end of the junction fails to match germline, which may point to a read error. The chain recombines TRBV5-1 with TRBJ2-5; D gene unclear. Germline CDR1 reads SGHRS; CDR2 reads YFSETQ. CDR3 length: 15 residues. The CDR3 bases are TGCGCCAGCAGCTTGGCGTCACCGTTTCTGGAGACGCAGTACTTC. Its protein is CASSLASPFLETQYF.

The genes are TRBV24-1 and TRBJ2-7; D is ambiguous. The CDR3 totals 12 residues. The V gene's germline CDR1 is KGHDR and CDR2 SFDVKD. V lost 0 bases, J lost 5 bases, and 4 bases lay in between. CDR3 sequence: CATSDLVHEQYF. The CDR3, as DNA: TGTGCCACCAGTGATTTGGTCCACGAGCAGTACTTC.

This clonotype was detected a few times. This chain connects TRBV6-4 to TRBJ1-2, with 7 bases aligning to TRBD1. Per the germline V gene, CDR1 is MRHNA and CDR2 is SNTAGT. V was pared by 0 bases and J by 4 bases, with 5 bases of the junction left unmatched. The CDR3 has 15 amino acids. The CDR3 here is CASSDSRDSGYGYTF. The CDR3 bases are TGTGCCAGCAGTGACTCGCGGGACAGTGGCTATGGCTACACCTTC.

The rearrangement uses TRBV5-4 and TRBJ1-1; 9 bases are a match to TRBD1. Germline values: CDR1 SGHNT, CDR2 YYREEE (reference sequence). Unmatched junction bases numbered 4, after V lost 3 bases and J lost 1 base. This CDR3 has 15 residues. Here the CDR3 DNA reads TGTGCCAGCAGCTGGGGACAGGGTAGGAACACTGAAGCTTTCTTT. Translating it yields CASSWGQGRNTEAFF.

This clonotype was picked up a small number of times. The genes are TRBV4-3 and TRBJ2-3, with D unclear. This CDR3 has 13 residues. Trimming stripped 0 bases from V and 4 bases from J, with 5 bases between. The germline CDR1 and CDR2 sequences are LGHNA and YSLEER. CDR3 sequence reads: CASSQDRPDTQYF. The CDR3 nucleotides read TGCGCCAGCAGCCAAGATCGTCCAGATACGCAGTATTTT.

The genes are TRBV6-2 or TRBV6-3 and TRBJ2-7, with D unresolved. The germline gives CDR1 MNHEY, CDR2 SVGEGT. The CDR3 spans 12 residues. The V gene lost 2 bases and the J gene lost 4 bases, with 6 bases spanning the gap. The CDR3 reads CASSYGFYEQYF. The CDR3, as DNA: TGTGCCAGCAGTTACGGTTTTTACGAGCAGTACTTC.

This rearrangement joins TRBV7-9 to TRBJ2-3; 7 bases line up with TRBD2. The CDR3 consists of 16 residues. The germline CDR1 and CDR2 sequences are SEHNR and FQNEAQ (reference sequence). V lost 5 bases, J lost 1 base, and 9 bases stayed unmatched. As DNA, the CDR3 is TGTGCCAGCAGCGCAAAACTAGCGTTTCGCACAGATACGCAGTATTTT. Amino acids: CASSAKLAFRTDTQYF.

This clonotype was seen a few times. The rearrangement links TRBV4-2 to TRBJ2-3; D is perhaps TRBD2 (5 bases). The CDR3 consists of 15 residues. The germline gives CDR1 LGHNA, CDR2 YNFKEQ. The V end was cut by 7 bases, the J end by 0 bases, with 14 bases between. The CDR3 is CASKRESRSTDTQYF. The CDR3 DNA reads TGTGCCAGCAAACGGGAAAGCCGCAGCACAGATACGCAGTATTTT.

This clonotype was detected a few times. V is TRBV28 and J is TRBJ1-4; possible D gene TRBD1, 6 bases. Germline CDR1 and CDR2: MDHEN and SYDVKM. The CDR3 runs to 16 residues. Trimming pared 0 bases from V and 0 bases from J, leaving 8 bases between. The CDR3 is CASSLWGAATNEKLFF. The CDR3 DNA sequence: TGTGCCAGCAGTTTATGGGGGGCCGCAACTAATGAAAAACTGTTTTTT.

The genes are TRBV14 and TRBJ2-2; no clear D. Germline CDR1 SGHDN, CDR2 FVKESK. V was shortened by 0 bases and J by 1 base, with 9 bases between the two germline ends. The CDR3 is 16 amino acids. This chain's CDR3 is CASSQDRNLNTGELFF. In DNA form, the CDR3 reads TGTGCCAGCAGCCAAGACAGGAACTTGAACACCGGGGAGCTGTTTTTT.

This clonotype was counted a few times. This chain connects TRBV11-2 to TRBJ2-1, with TRBD2 matching over 7 bases. Germline CDR1 is SGHAT and CDR2 is FQNNGV. CDR3 size: 17 residues. Germline trimming cut 6 bases from V and 3 bases from J; bases unmatched to any gene: 14. The CDR3 DNA reads TGTGCCAGCAGTTCCCGGCGGGAGATTAGCGGCTACAATGAGCAGTTCTTC. This codes for CASSSRREISGYNEQFF.

This clonotype came up a few times. V is TRBV24-1 and J is TRBJ2-1; no clear D gene. CDR1 is KGHDR, CDR2 SFDVKD, per germline. The V and J ends lost 5 bases and 10 bases respectively, with 11 bases between them. The CDR3 has 12 amino acids. The CDR3: CATSGLTWEQFF. The CDR3 DNA reads TGTGCCACCAGTGGCCTTACATGGGAGCAGTTCTTC.

Only a few counts were recorded for this clonotype. The chain carries TRBV7-9 and TRBJ1-1; D remains unclear. This CDR3 contains 14 residues. Germline V gene sequence: CDR1 SEHNR, CDR2 FQNEAQ (reference sequence). Trimming took off 1 base at V and 5 bases at J, with 11 bases between the two ends. CDR3 residues: CASSLGPQETEAFF. CDR3 coding DNA: TGTGCCAGCAGCTTAGGACCCCAGGAGACTGAAGCTTTCTTT.

The chain links TRBV6-2 or TRBV6-3 to TRBJ2-1; D is unresolved. CDR3 length: 15 amino acids. Germline-derived CDR1 and CDR2 are MNHEY and SVGEGT. Trimming left V 2 bases short and J 0 bases short, with 8 bases between. CDR3 region: CASSYHHGSYNEQFF. The CDR3, as DNA: TGTGCCAGCAGTTACCACCATGGCTCCTACAATGAGCAGTTCTTC.

This clonotype was seen a handful of times. J is TRBJ1-5 and V is TRBV6-5; no firm D call. In germline, CDR1 is MNHEY, CDR2 SVGAGI. The CDR3 loop spans 14 amino acids. Trimming stripped 2 bases from V and 6 bases from J, with 11 bases between. CDR3 nucleotide sequence: TGTGCCAGCAGTTACGAAGGGTGGGGTCAGCCCCAGCATTTT. Translation gives CASSYEGWGQPQHF.

This clonotype has a count of ten or more. The CDR3 nucleotides are TGTGCCAGCAGCCCCTCCCGACTAGCGGAAATAAGCACAGATACGCAGTATTTT. Encoded protein: CASSPSRLAEISTDTQYF. The V call is TRBV11-2, the J call TRBJ2-3; 9 bases map to TRBD2. Germline assignment: CDR1 SGHAT and CDR2 FQNNGV. V shed 5 bases and J 0 bases; nucleotides not matched to a gene: 12. The CDR3 runs 18 residues.

This clonotype was observed a handful of times. This rearrangement joins TRBV15 to TRBJ2-2; 10 nucleotides agree with TRBD1. The CDR3 is made up of 16 amino acids. CDR1 LNHNV and CDR2 YYDKDF come from the germline V gene (reference sequence). Unmatched junction bases numbered 2, after V lost 1 base and J lost 3 bases. DNA of the CDR3: TGTGCCACCAGCAGAGGGACAGGGGGGGACACCGGGGAGCTGTTTTTT. Translation: CATSRGTGGDTGELFF.

The chain joins TRBV20-1 to TRBJ2-7; weak D call: TRBD2 (5 bases). The germline V gene encodes CDR1 DFQATT and CDR2 SNEGSKA (reference sequence). V lost 5 bases to trimming and J lost 2 bases, with 10 bases between them. The CDR3 sequence is 12 residues long. As DNA, the CDR3 is TGCAGTGCTCGGGGTTTGACCTACGAGCAGTACTTC. Its protein product is CSARGLTYEQYF.

This chain uses TRBV27 with TRBJ1-4; weak D call: TRBD1 (5 bases). The germline gives CDR1 MNHEY, CDR2 SMNVEV (reference sequence). Deletions cut 6 bases from V and 5 bases from J, with 22 bases between. The CDR3 runs 17 residues. In DNA form, the CDR3 reads TGTGCCAGCAGCCTGCGGGGGATCACGGCGAGCAATGAAAAACTGTTTTTT. Translated: CASSLRGITASNEKLFF.

The J gene is TRBJ2-3, the V gene TRBV6-2 or TRBV6-3, with 9 bases lining up with TRBD2. The CDR3 spans 14 residues. Germline trimming cut 4 bases from V and 4 bases from J; bases unmatched to any gene: 3. Germline CDR1 is MNHEY and CDR2 is SVGEGT. The CDR3 here is CASSWTSVADTQYF. DNA of the CDR3: TGTGCCAGCAGTTGGACTAGCGTCGCAGATACGCAGTATTTT.

The J gene is TRBJ2-2, the V gene TRBV2; 7 bases are shared with TRBD2. The trim removed 1 base at V and 5 bases at J, leaving 7 bases unmatched. CDR1 is SNHLY and CDR2 is FYNNEI in the germline V gene. The CDR3 covers 16 residues. CDR3 in amino acids: CASSEVAGVLTGELFF. CDR3 bases: TGTGCCAGCAGTGAAGTCGCGGGAGTTTTAACCGGGGAGCTGTTTTTT.

This clonotype was observed a few times. This chain uses TRBV2 with TRBJ2-1; D is perhaps TRBD1 (6 bases). Trimming cost V 2 bases and J 4 bases, with 12 bases left between them. CDR1 is SNHLY, CDR2 FYNNEI, per germline. The CDR3 length is 15 residues. CDR3: CASSEQGTQYNEQFF. The CDR3 region has the DNA TGTGCCAGCAGTGAACAGGGGACCCAATACAATGAGCAGTTCTTC.

The chain has TRBV14 and TRBJ2-3; D is unresolved. CDR1 and CDR2 (germline): SGHDN, FVKESK. The germline V and J ends were trimmed by 1 base and 4 bases, with 12 bases remaining between them. This CDR3 contains 15 residues. CDR3 coding DNA: TGTGCCAGCAGCCAAGCATTGCTTGTCTCAGATACGCAGTATTTT. This translates into CASSQALLVSDTQYF.